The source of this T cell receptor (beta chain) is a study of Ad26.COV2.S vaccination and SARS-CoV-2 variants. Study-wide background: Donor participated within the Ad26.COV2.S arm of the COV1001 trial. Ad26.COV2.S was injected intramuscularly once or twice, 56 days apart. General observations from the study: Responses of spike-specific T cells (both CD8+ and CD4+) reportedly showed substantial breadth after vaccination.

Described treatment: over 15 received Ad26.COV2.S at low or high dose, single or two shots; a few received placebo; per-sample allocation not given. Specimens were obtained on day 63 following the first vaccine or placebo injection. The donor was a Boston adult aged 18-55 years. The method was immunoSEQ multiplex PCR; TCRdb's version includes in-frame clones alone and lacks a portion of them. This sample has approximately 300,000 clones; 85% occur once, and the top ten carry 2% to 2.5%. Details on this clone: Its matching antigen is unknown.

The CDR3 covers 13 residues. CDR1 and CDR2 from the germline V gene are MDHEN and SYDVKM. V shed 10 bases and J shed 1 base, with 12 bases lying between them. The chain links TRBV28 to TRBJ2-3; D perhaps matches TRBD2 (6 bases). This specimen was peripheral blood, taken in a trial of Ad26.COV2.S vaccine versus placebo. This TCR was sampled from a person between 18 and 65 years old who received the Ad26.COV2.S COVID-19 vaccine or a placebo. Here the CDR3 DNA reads TGTGCCAATCGGGGGTCTGGCACAGATACGCAGTATTTT. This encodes CANRGSGTDTQYF.